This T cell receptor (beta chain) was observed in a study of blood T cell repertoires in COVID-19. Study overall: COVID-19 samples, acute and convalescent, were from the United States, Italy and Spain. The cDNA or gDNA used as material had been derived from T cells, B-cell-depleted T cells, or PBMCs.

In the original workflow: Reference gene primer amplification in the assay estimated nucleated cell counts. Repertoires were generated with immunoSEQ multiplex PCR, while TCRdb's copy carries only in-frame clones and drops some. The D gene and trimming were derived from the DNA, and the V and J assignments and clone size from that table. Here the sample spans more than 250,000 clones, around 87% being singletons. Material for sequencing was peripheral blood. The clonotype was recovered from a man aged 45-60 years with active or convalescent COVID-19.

As DNA, the CDR3 is TGCGCCAGCAGCCGGGACAGGGACAATTCACCCCTCCACTTT. Translation: CASSRDRDNSPLHF. The chain couples TRBV5-1 to TRBJ1-6; 9 nucleotides match TRBD1. Losses at the gene ends were 4 bases for V and 7 bases for J; bases not matched to a gene: 3. This CDR3 spans 14 amino acids. Germline V lookup: CDR1 SGHRS, CDR2 YFSETQ.